This T cell receptor (beta chain) was observed in a study of OX40 agonist ivuxolimab in advanced cancers. Germline V CDR1 and CDR2: SNHLY, FYNNEI. This CDR3 comprises 13 residues. V lost 9 bases and J 0 bases, leaving 10 bases between the germline ends. Libraries were prepared by immunoSEQ multiplex PCR; TCRdb keeps only in-frame clonotypes and omits some of them. The data contain about 15,000 clones, nearly 95% of them singletons. Study results and caveats: Clonal expansion in partial responders at 0.1-3.0 mg/kg ranked among the lowest.

Note on this clone: What it binds is unknown.

The material sequenced was CD4+ or CD8+ T cells sorted from blood, taken in a trial of the OX40 agonist ivuxolimab. V usage is TRBV2 and J usage is TRBJ2-3, with no clear D. The receptor was derived from an adult with an advanced solid tumor such as melanoma, head and neck, liver or kidney cancer. Here the CDR3 reads CASPVVSTDTQYF. The DNA for the CDR3 is TGTGCCAGTCCCGTGGTTAGCACAGATACGCAGTATTTT.